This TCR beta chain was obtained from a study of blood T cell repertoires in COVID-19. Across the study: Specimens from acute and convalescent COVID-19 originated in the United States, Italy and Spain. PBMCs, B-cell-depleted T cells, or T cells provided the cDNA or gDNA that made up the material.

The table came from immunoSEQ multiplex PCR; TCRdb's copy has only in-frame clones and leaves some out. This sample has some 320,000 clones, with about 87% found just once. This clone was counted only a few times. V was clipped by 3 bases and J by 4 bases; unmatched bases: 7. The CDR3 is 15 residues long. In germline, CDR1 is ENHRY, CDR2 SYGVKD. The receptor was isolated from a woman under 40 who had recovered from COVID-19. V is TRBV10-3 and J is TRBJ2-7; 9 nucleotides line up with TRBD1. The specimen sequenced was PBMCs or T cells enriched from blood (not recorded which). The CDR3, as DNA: TGTGCCATCAGTGACCTGGGACAGGGAATGTACGAGCAGTACTTC. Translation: CAISDLGQGMYEQYF.